The 12 T cell receptor beta chains given below trace back to one sample, sequenced in a study of cytomegalovirus exposure and HLA in healthy donors. Some clones are missing from TCRdb's copy, which holds only in-frame ones; the method was immunoSEQ multiplex PCR. The table lists around 200,000 clones, 85% to 90% of them singletons, with 2.9% in the top ten. Specimen: PBMCs. The origin of the receptors is a woman aged 18-29 years in good health and CMV-seronegative.

The chain employs TRBV11-2 and TRBJ2-4; 12 bases are a match to TRBD2. The CDR3 runs to 17 residues. Germline CDR1 is SGHAT and CDR2 is FQNNGV. V dropped 5 bases and J dropped 6; count of bases not matched to a gene: 11. As DNA, the CDR3 is TGTGCCAGCAGCCAAAGACTAGCGGGAGTGATCGGAAACATTCAGTACTTC. Its translation is CASSQRLAGVIGNIQYF.

The chain has TRBV12-5 and TRBJ1-2; D is possibly TRBD1 (6 bases). Trimming stripped 4 bases from V and 2 bases from J, with 20 bases between. The germline gives CDR1 LGHNT, CDR2 FRNRAP. This CDR3 has 17 residues. CDR3 protein: CASGSPRGGPVNYGYTF. The DNA for the CDR3 is TGTGCTAGTGGTTCACCAAGGGGGGGTCCCGTAAACTATGGCTACACCTTC.

The chain links TRBV27 to TRBJ2-7; 8 bases line up with TRBD2. With 5 bases clipped from V and 3 bases from J, the junction kept 6 bases outside the gene matches. Germline assignment: CDR1 MNHEY and CDR2 SMNVEV (reference sequence). The CDR3 runs to 14 residues. CDR3 DNA sequence: TGTGCCAGCAGTCCCCCGGGGGGGGACTACGAGCAGTACTTC. Its translation is CASSPPGGDYEQYF.

This clone appeared once. This rearrangement joins TRBV10-3 to TRBJ2-1; 9 bases are a match to TRBD1. Trimming took 0 bases from V and 5 from J; bases not matched to a gene: 11. Germline V gene sequence: CDR1 ENHRY, CDR2 SYGVKD. The CDR3 has 18 amino acids. This CDR3 is CAISESDYRGPRHNEQFF. The CDR3 nucleotides are TGTGCCATCAGTGAGTCGGACTACAGGGGGCCAAGGCACAATGAGCAGTTCTTC.

This sequence joins TRBV2 and TRBJ2-1; the D gene is possibly TRBD2 (7 bases). CDR1 is SNHLY and CDR2 is FYNNEI in the germline V gene. This CDR3 spans 14 amino acids. V was pared by 10 bases and J by 1 base, with 14 bases between. The DNA for the CDR3 is TGTGCCATTAGGGGGGGGAGTTCCTACAATGAGCAGTTCTTC. This translates into CAIRGGSSYNEQFF.

This chain uses TRBV7-2 with TRBJ2-3, with a weak D call TRBD2 (6 bases). The CDR3 sequence is 15 residues long. V dropped 4 bases and J dropped 0 bases, with 11 bases sitting between them. Germline CDR1 SGHTA, CDR2 FQGNSA. The CDR3 DNA follows: TGTGCCAGCAGCTCAAGGGAGGCGAGCACAGATACGCAGTATTTT. It specifies CASSSREASTDTQYF.

In this sample, this clone turned up once. This chain connects TRBV29-1 to TRBJ2-3; weak D call: TRBD2 (6 bases). The CDR3 covers 15 residues. Germline values: CDR1 SQVTM, CDR2 ANQGSEA. The V and J ends lost 7 bases and 0 bases respectively, with 17 bases between them. CDR3 region: CSAQYWEVSTDTQYF. In DNA, the CDR3 is TGCAGCGCCCAATATTGGGAGGTCAGCACAGATACGCAGTATTTT.

The rearrangement uses TRBV28 and TRBJ2-1, with 9 bases aligning to TRBD1. Losses at the gene ends were 4 bases for V and 2 bases for J; bases not matched to a gene: 6. This CDR3 has 16 amino acids. The germline V gene encodes CDR1 MDHEN and CDR2 SYDVKM. The CDR3 DNA reads as TGTGCCAGCAGTTCGGGACAGGGAGCTACCTACAATGAGCAGTTCTTC. Amino acid sequence: CASSSGQGATYNEQFF.

The table lists this clone with a count of one. V and J are TRBV7-6 and TRBJ2-1; 7 bases match TRBD2. The ends lost 5 bases at V and 4 bases at J; junction bases unmatched: 14. The germline V gene encodes CDR1 SGHVS and CDR2 FNYEAQ. This CDR3 is 17 amino acids long. CDR3 sequence: CASSPIIAGDRYNEQFF. CDR3 DNA: TGTGCCAGCAGCCCGATCATTGCGGGGGACCGGTACAATGAGCAGTTCTTC.

The rearrangement links TRBV11-2 to TRBJ2-1; 7 nucleotides line up with TRBD2. The CDR3 loop spans 16 amino acids. The V gene's germline CDR1 is SGHAT and CDR2 FQNNGV. With 4 bases clipped from V and 2 bases from J, the junction kept 8 bases outside the gene matches. CDR3 protein: CASSSLAGGAYNEQFF. CDR3 bases: TGTGCCAGCAGCTCCCTAGCTGGGGGGGCCTACAATGAGCAGTTCTTC.

This clone was recorded once. This rearrangement joins TRBV25-1 to TRBJ1-3; 7 bases line up with TRBD1. The J segment lost 4 bases and the V segment lost 8 bases, leaving 11 bases of the junction unmatched. The CDR3 totals 15 residues. Germline loops: CDR1 MGHDK, CDR2 SYGVNS. CDR3 region: CASGPAGTVGNTIYF. Here the CDR3 DNA reads TGTGCCAGCGGGCCAGCCGGGACAGTCGGAAACACCATATATTTT.

The chain uses TRBV15 and TRBJ1-1; TRBD1 aligns across 7 bases. CDR3 size: 11 residues. V gave up 9 bases and J gave up 6 bases; unmatched junction bases: 4. Germline CDR1 and CDR2: LNHNV and YYDKDF (reference sequence). CDR3 residues: CATRQGSEAFF. CDR3 coding DNA: TGTGCCACTCGACAGGGCTCTGAAGCTTTCTTT.